A single sample gave rise to the 20 T cell receptor beta chains below, sequenced in a study of identical twins. Via MiXCR, TCRdb re-called the 5' RACE reads, giving one row per CDR3 protein. The table includes 410,000 or so distinct CDR3 sequences, around a sixth detected once. The sample was naive T cells sorted from blood. All receptors come from a man aged 45-65 years in good health.

This clonotype was seen a handful of times. The chain is built from TRBV2 and TRBJ2-7; D is unresolved. Per germline, CDR1 SNHLY and CDR2 FYNNEI. CDR3 length equals 11 residues. V was pared by 8 bases and J by 5 bases, with 10 bases between. The CDR3 region is CASASGNEQYF. DNA for the CDR3: TGTGCCAGCGCCTCTGGTAACGAGCAGTACTTC.

The rearrangement uses TRBV2 and TRBJ1-1, with D perhaps TRBD1 (6 bases). The CDR3 length is 15 residues. Trimming stripped 4 bases from V and 8 bases from J, with 20 bases between. Germline CDR1 reads SNHLY; CDR2 reads FYNNEI. CDR3 sequence: CASSVVSQGLGEAFF. The CDR3 DNA reads TGTGCCAGCAGTGTCGTATCACAGGGCCTCGGGGAAGCTTTCTTT.

This clonotype was found many times. This chain joins TRBV4-3 and TRBJ1-3; D gene unclear. This CDR3 is built from 13 residues. The V gene's germline CDR1 is LGHNA and CDR2 YSLEER. Trimming removed 0 bases at V and 8 bases at J, with 8 bases between. The CDR3 nucleotides are TGCGCCAGCAGCCAAGATTGGGGATACACCATATATTTT. Its translation is CASSQDWGYTIYF.

The sample holds a few counts of this clonotype. The CDR3 coding sequence is TGTGCCAGCAGTTCCCCTGAGACGTCCACTGAAGCTTTCTTT. Translating gives CASSSPETSTEAFF. This rearrangement joins TRBV27 to TRBJ1-1; D unclear. Germline V lookup: CDR1 MNHEY, CDR2 SMNVEV (reference sequence). V lost 4 bases, J lost 4 bases, and 13 bases lay in between. The CDR3 contains 14 residues.

The chain uses TRBV27 and TRBJ2-3; 13 nucleotides match TRBD2. Trimming took 6 bases from V and 3 from J; bases not matched to a gene: 9. This CDR3 spans 17 amino acids. In germline, CDR1 is MNHEY, CDR2 SMNVEV (reference sequence). The CDR3 DNA reads TGTGCCAGCAGCCACGGGACTAGCGGGGCCGGAACAGATACGCAGTATTTT. Its translation is CASSHGTSGAGTDTQYF.

This clonotype was observed a handful of times. The chain is built from TRBV15 and TRBJ2-5; the match to TRBD1 covers 7 bases. Germline lookup yields CDR1 LNHNV and CDR2 YYDKDF (reference sequence). The V segment lost 3 bases and the J segment 2 bases; nucleotides outside the gene matches: 9. There are 16 residues in the CDR3. The CDR3 loop reads CATSRNWDSLQETQYF. In nucleotides, the CDR3 is TGTGCCACCAGCAGGAATTGGGACAGCTTACAAGAGACCCAGTACTTC.

The V gene is TRBV25-1, the J gene TRBJ1-4; D unclear. This CDR3 spans 13 amino acids. Trimming shortened V by 1 base and J by 7 bases, and 7 bases separated the two germline ends. Germline CDR1 is MGHDK and CDR2 is SYGVNS. The CDR3 here is CASSESRVEKLFF. The CDR3 DNA is TGTGCCAGCAGTGAATCGCGGGTTGAAAAACTGTTTTTT. The whole variable domain, remainder taken from reference TRBV25-1 and TRBJ1-4, is EADIYQTPRYLVIGTGKKITLECSQTMGHDKMYWYQQDPGMELHLIHYSYGVNSTEKGDLSSESTVSRIRTEHFPLTLESARPSHTSQYLCASSESRVEKLFFGSGTQLSVL.

This clonotype was seen ten or more times. The chain combines TRBV7-2 with TRBJ2-3, with TRBD2 identical over 9 bases. V dropped 4 bases and J dropped 2; count of bases not matched to a gene: 1. CDR1 is SGHTA, CDR2 FQGNSA, per germline. This CDR3 has 14 amino acids. This CDR3 reads CASSWGLATDTQYF. The CDR3, as DNA: TGTGCCAGCAGCTGGGGACTAGCCACAGATACGCAGTATTTT.

This clonotype occurred many times. The J gene is TRBJ2-7, the V gene TRBV4-2, with 7 bases matching TRBD2. In germline, CDR1 is LGHNA, CDR2 YNFKEQ. This CDR3 has 16 residues. V trimming: 3 bases; J trimming: 4 bases; junction bases outside the gene matches: 12. This CDR3 is CASSQGKGREWYEQYF. The CDR3 coding sequence is TGTGCCAGCAGCCAGGGGAAGGGGCGGGAGTGGTACGAGCAGTACTTC.

This clonotype was detected ten times or more. The V call is TRBV12-3 or TRBV12-4, the J call TRBJ2-1, with D possibly being TRBD1 (6 bases). The V end lost 6 bases, the J end lost 0 bases, and 15 bases lay between the germline ends. The CDR3 covers 16 residues. CDR3 amino acids: CASRPRRGGSYNEQFF. The CDR3 DNA follows: TGTGCCAGCAGACCCCGTAGAGGGGGCTCCTACAATGAGCAGTTCTTC.

The rearrangement uses TRBV7-6 and TRBJ2-2; D is undetermined. This CDR3 is built from 15 residues. The ends were cut back, 1 base at V and 4 bases at J, with 10 bases in the middle. Germline loops: CDR1 SGHVS, CDR2 FNYEAQ. The CDR3 nucleotides read TGTGCCAGCAGCTTAGAGGTTTGGGTCACCGGGGAGCTGTTTTTT. Amino acids: CASSLEVWVTGELFF.

This clonotype was counted ten times or more. This rearrangement joins TRBV6-2 or TRBV6-3 to TRBJ2-1, with 9 bases matching TRBD2. The germline V gene has CDR1 MNHEY and CDR2 SVGEGT. The V segment lost 6 bases and the J segment 1 base; nucleotides outside the gene matches: 10. This CDR3 has 17 amino acids. CDR3 amino acids: CASRTYIAGDSYNEQFF. Here the CDR3 DNA reads TGTGCCAGCAGAACGTACATAGCGGGAGATTCCTACAATGAGCAGTTCTTC.

This clonotype has just a few counts. This chain's CDR3 is CSARDTSVKRYEQYF. Here the CDR3 DNA reads TGCAGTGCTAGGGATACTAGCGTAAAACGGTACGAGCAGTACTTC. The chain couples TRBV20-1 to TRBJ2-7, with 7 bases that match TRBD2. Trimming removed 3 bases from V and 4 bases from J; junction bases left unmatched: 12. Germline CDR1 DFQATT, CDR2 SNEGSKA (reference sequence). This CDR3 comprises 15 residues.

This clonotype was detected a few times. The rearrangement links TRBV6-5 to TRBJ2-1; D gene uncertain. Looked up from germline, CDR1 is MNHEY and CDR2 is SVGAGI. This CDR3 is built from 11 residues. The V gene lost 5 bases and the J gene lost 9 bases, with 8 bases spanning the gap. CDR3: CASSNPGEQFF. The CDR3 nucleotides read TGTGCCAGCAGTAATCCGGGTGAGCAGTTCTTC.

This clonotype occurred a few times. Written as DNA, the CDR3 is TGTGCCAGCAGTTTAGGAGGGAGCCCTTTCTTT. Translating it yields CASSLGGSPFF. The chain couples TRBV12-3 or TRBV12-4 to TRBJ1-1, with D hard to call. This CDR3 spans 11 amino acids. V was pared by 1 base and J by 12 bases, with 9 bases between.

This chain links TRBV6-1 with TRBJ1-3; a weak D match, TRBD1 (5 bases). This CDR3 comprises 17 residues. Per the germline V gene, CDR1 is MNHNS and CDR2 is SASEGT. The V and J ends lost 5 bases and 0 bases respectively, with 17 bases between them. The CDR3 nucleotides read TGTGCCAGCAGTCCCCGACTGGGGGGATTCTCTGGAAACACCATATATTTT. It translates to CASSPRLGGFSGNTIYF.

The chain carries TRBV3-1 and TRBJ2-2, with TRBD2 matching 11 bases. The CDR3 runs to 17 residues. The ends lost 2 bases at V and 7 bases at J; junction bases unmatched: 9. Germline V gene sequence: CDR1 LGHDT, CDR2 YNNKEL (reference sequence). The chain's CDR3 is CASSQRSGRASGGELFF. CDR3 sequence (DNA): TGTGCCAGCAGCCAACGTAGCGGGAGGGCCTCGGGCGGGGAGCTGTTTTTT.

This clonotype was found many times. This chain joins TRBV12-3 or TRBV12-4 and TRBJ1-1, with no clear D. This CDR3 has 14 residues. Deletions cut 3 bases from V and 4 bases from J, with 12 bases between. The DNA for the CDR3 is TGTGCCAGCAGTTTTAGGGCGGGAAGCACTGAAGCTTTCTTT. This sequence encodes CASSFRAGSTEAFF.

This clonotype was picked up many times. V and J are TRBV29-1 and TRBJ2-7; D is perhaps TRBD2 (5 bases). The V end lost 4 bases, the J end lost 4 bases, and 8 bases lay between the germline ends. CDR1 is SQVTM, CDR2 ANQGSEA, per germline. The CDR3 loop spans 11 amino acids. In nucleotides, the CDR3 is TGCAGCGTTGGTCTAGCTTACGAGCAGTACTTC. Translated: CSVGLAYEQYF.

The chain combines TRBV21-1 with TRBJ1-5; the table's D call, TRBD1, has no DNA check behind it. TRBV21-1 is deemed a pseudogene. The CDR3 extends over 18 amino acids. DNA for the CDR3: TGTGCCAGCAGCCCCTCTCGAAGGACCCCCGGACGGGATCAGCCCCAGCATTTT. This gives the protein CASSPSRRTPGRDQPQHF.